Below, 7 T cell receptor beta chains from the same sample are listed, as sequenced in a study of cytomegalovirus exposure and HLA in healthy donors. The PCR contained 60 Vbeta and 13 Jbeta primers. Generated by immunoSEQ multiplex PCR, the TCRdb table keeps only in-frame clones and is missing some. Its clone listing holds 150,000 to 200,000 clones. Sequencing was carried out using PBMCs. Every receptor here comes from a man under 40 in good health and CMV-seronegative.

The chain couples TRBV18 to TRBJ2-1; perhaps TRBD2 as D (7 bases). Germline CDR1 is KGHSH and CDR2 is LQKENI. V was pared by 5 bases and J by 5 bases, with 16 bases between. The CDR3 has 15 amino acids. The CDR3 sequence is CASSLQGGNHNEQFF. As DNA, the CDR3 is TGTGCCAGCTCATTACAGGGAGGGAATCACAATGAGCAGTTCTTC. The variable domain in full, with the rest retrieved from reference TRBV18 and TRBJ2-1, is NAGVMQNPRHLVRRRGQEARLRCSPMKGHSHVYWYRQLPEEGLKFMVYLQKENIIDESGMPKERFSAEFPKEGPSILRIQQVVRGDSAAYFCASSLQGGNHNEQFFGPGTRLTVL.

The chain employs TRBV9 and TRBJ1-5; 12 bases fit TRBD1. This CDR3 has 14 amino acids. Per germline, CDR1 SGDLS and CDR2 YYNGEE. The V and J ends lost 3 bases and 8 bases, in that order; junction bases with no gene match: 3. This CDR3 reads CASSAGQGAEPQHF. The CDR3 DNA reads as TGTGCCAGCAGCGCGGGACAGGGGGCAGAGCCCCAGCATTTT.

The chain has TRBV6-6 and TRBJ1-1, with D tentatively TRBD1 (5 bases). Germline V CDR1 and CDR2: MNHNY, SVGAGI (reference sequence). This CDR3 comprises 12 residues. V lost 2 bases and J 7 bases, leaving 8 bases between the germline ends. CDR3: CASSYGDFEAFF. In DNA, the CDR3 is TGTGCCAGCAGTTACGGGGACTTTGAAGCTTTCTTT.

The genes are TRBV28 and TRBJ1-4; D not certain. The V gene's germline CDR1 is MDHEN and CDR2 SYDVKM. V was pared by 0 bases and J by 0 bases, with 5 bases between. This CDR3 is built from 15 residues. For the CDR3, the DNA is TGTGCCAGCAGTTTATGGAGGGCAACTAATGAAAAACTGTTTTTT. Protein product: CASSLWRATNEKLFF.

This chain uses TRBV18 with TRBJ1-5; a weak D match, TRBD1 (6 bases). Deletions cut 2 bases from V and 0 bases from J, with 11 bases between. There are 16 residues in the CDR3. The germline gives CDR1 KGHSH, CDR2 LQKENI. CDR3 DNA: TGTGCCAGCTCACCAAGGACAGCCTATAGCAATCAGCCCCAGCATTTT. This gives the protein CASSPRTAYSNQPQHF.

The genes are TRBV5-4 and TRBJ2-2; tentatively, D is TRBD1 (6 bases). This CDR3 is 15 amino acids long. The germline V gene has CDR1 SGHNT and CDR2 YYREEE (reference sequence). Trimming stripped 1 base from V and 2 bases from J, with 9 bases between. The CDR3 DNA is TGTGCCAGCAGCTTGCGGACAGTTAACACCGGGGAGCTGTTTTTT. As protein: CASSLRTVNTGELFF.

The V gene is TRBV7-7, the J gene TRBJ2-2; tentative D call: TRBD1 (5 bases). V was pared by 3 bases and J by 8 bases, with 7 bases between. CDR1 is SSHAT and CDR2 is FNYEAQ in the germline V gene (reference sequence). CDR3 length: 12 residues. The CDR3 coding sequence is TGTGCCAGCAGCTTCCCAGGGGGGGAGCTGTTTTTT. Protein product: CASSFPGGELFF.